This TCR beta chain was documented in a study of T cell repertoires in cytomegalovirus infection. This clonotype turned up a few times. V shed 4 bases and J shed 3 bases, with 15 bases lying between them. Germline-derived CDR1 and CDR2 are LGHNA and YNFKEQ. The CDR3 contains 15 residues. TCRdb fed the reads into MiXCR, producing one record per CDR3 protein. The repertoire has roughly 630,000 distinct CDR3 sequences, 24% of them found once; the top ten carry under 8.5%. The sample taken for sequencing was CD8+ T cells from PBMCs. The source of this sequence is a human donor in good health (CMV status not recorded). Some clones in this sample may be carry-over from other donors' samples. This chain connects TRBV4-2 to TRBJ1-1; D might be TRBD1 (6 bases). The CDR3 nucleotides read TGTGCCAGCAGCCTCAACAGGGAGGTCTACACTGAAGCTTTCTTT. Protein sequence: CASSLNREVYTEAFF.